The 6 T cell receptor beta chains below all came from one sample that was sequenced in a study of cytotoxic CD8 clonotypes in ibrutinib-treated CLL. Profiled with immunoSEQ multiplex PCR; TCRdb holds only in-frame clones, not every one. This table holds 250,000 to 350,000 clones, roughly 76% found once. The material sequenced was PBMCs, taken at disease progression, from a patient treated with ibrutinib. The receptors shown here come from a human donor with chronic lymphocytic leukemia.

V gene TRBV2 combines with J gene TRBJ1-3; no clear D gene. Germline V gives CDR1 SNHLY, CDR2 FYNNEI. The CDR3 sequence is 13 residues long. The ends were cut back, 5 bases at V and 16 bases at J, with 21 bases in the middle. CDR3 region: CASSPSIHPQKYF. Written as DNA, the CDR3 is TGTGCCAGCAGTCCCTCAATACATCCTCAGAAGTATTTT.

This clone was detected a few times. The rearrangement uses TRBV25-1 and TRBJ2-7; 10 bases are a match to TRBD1. The CDR3 length is 17 residues. Germline trimming cut 4 bases from V and 3 bases from J; bases unmatched to any gene: 12. Germline V gives CDR1 MGHDK, CDR2 SYGVNS. In DNA form, the CDR3 reads TGTGCCAGCAGTGGCGACCCTGACAGGGGGCTCAACTACGAGCAGTACTTC. Residues: CASSGDPDRGLNYEQYF.

The V call is TRBV7-9, the J call TRBJ2-2; 13 bases agree with TRBD2. Losses at the gene ends were 2 bases for V and 5 bases for J; bases not matched to a gene: 8. This CDR3 region has 18 residues. Germline V gene lookup returns CDR1 SEHNR and CDR2 FQNEAQ (reference sequence). The CDR3 coding sequence is TGTGCCAGCAGCTTATACACCGGGACTAGCGGGGCGACCGGGGAGCTGTTTTTT. Translated, it gives CASSLYTGTSGATGELFF.

The V gene is TRBV7-2, the J gene TRBJ2-3; TRBD2 aligns across 7 bases. Germline loops: CDR1 SGHTA, CDR2 FQGNSA. The CDR3 runs 14 residues. J lost 2 bases, V lost 8 bases, and 7 bases had no gene match. DNA for the CDR3: TGTGCCAGCTCGGCTACTAGCGCCACAGATACGCAGTATTTT. Its protein is CASSATSATDTQYF.

As regards this clone: Relative to the germline gene, one junction end is altered; a read error may explain this. The chain has TRBV6-6 and TRBJ2-2; 9 bases line up with TRBD2. Germline CDR1 is MNHNY and CDR2 is SVGAGI (reference sequence). The CDR3 totals 15 residues. This chain's CDR3 is CTSSLAGVGAGELFF. The CDR3 nucleotides read TGTACCAGCAGCTTAGCGGGAGTTGGTGCCGGGGAGCTGTTTTTT.

The genes are TRBV6-5 and TRBJ1-2, with 11 bases aligning to TRBD1. Losses at the gene ends were 5 bases for V and 8 bases for J; bases not matched to a gene: 7. Germline CDR1 reads MNHEY; CDR2 reads SVGAGI. The CDR3 spans 14 residues. CDR3 DNA sequence: TGTGCCAGCAGTCGGACAGGGGGCAGTTTGGGCTACACCTTC. It codes for CASSRTGGSLGYTF.